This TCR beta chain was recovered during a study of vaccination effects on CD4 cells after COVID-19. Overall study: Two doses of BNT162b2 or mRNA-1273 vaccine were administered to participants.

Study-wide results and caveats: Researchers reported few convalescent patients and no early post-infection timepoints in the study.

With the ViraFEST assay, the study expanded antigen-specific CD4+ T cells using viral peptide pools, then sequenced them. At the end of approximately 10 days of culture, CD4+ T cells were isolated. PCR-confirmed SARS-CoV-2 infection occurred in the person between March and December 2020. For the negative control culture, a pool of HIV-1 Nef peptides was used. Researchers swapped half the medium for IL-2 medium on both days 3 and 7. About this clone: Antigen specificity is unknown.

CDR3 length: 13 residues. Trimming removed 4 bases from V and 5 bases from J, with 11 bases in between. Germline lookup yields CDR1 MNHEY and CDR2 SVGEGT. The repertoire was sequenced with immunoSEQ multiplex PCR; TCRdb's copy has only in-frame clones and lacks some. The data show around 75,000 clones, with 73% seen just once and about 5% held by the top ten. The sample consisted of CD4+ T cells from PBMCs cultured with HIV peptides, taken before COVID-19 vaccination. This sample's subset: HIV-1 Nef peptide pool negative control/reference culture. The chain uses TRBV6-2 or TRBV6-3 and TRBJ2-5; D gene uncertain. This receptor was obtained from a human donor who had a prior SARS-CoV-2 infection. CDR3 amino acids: CASSLRVPETQYF. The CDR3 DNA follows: TGTGCCAGCAGTTTAAGGGTTCCGGAGACCCAGTACTTC.